These 17 T cell receptor beta chains were sequenced from one sample in a study of cytomegalovirus exposure and HLA in healthy donors. Both 60 Vbeta primers and 13 Jbeta primers went into the PCR. Produced via immunoSEQ multiplex PCR; TCRdb's table is partial and in-frame only. The sample has under 200,000 clones; 68% are singletons. Sequenced input: PBMCs. The receptors stem from a man aged 45-65 years in good health and CMV-seronegative.

The V gene is TRBV5-1, the J gene TRBJ2-1; weak D call: TRBD2 (5 bases). The CDR3 loop spans 13 amino acids. Between the trimmed V and J ends, which lost 4 bases and 4 bases, there was a span of 9 bases. Germline loops: CDR1 SGHRS, CDR2 YFSETQ. CDR3 loop: CASSGGLYNEQFF. The CDR3 DNA reads TGCGCCAGCAGCGGTGGACTTTACAATGAGCAGTTCTTC.

This sequence joins TRBV2 and TRBJ1-6; possibly TRBD1 for D (5 bases). The V gene's germline CDR1 is SNHLY and CDR2 FYNNEI. The CDR3 consists of 14 residues. The V end lost 5 bases, the J end lost 7 bases, and 12 bases lay between the germline ends. The CDR3, as DNA: TGTGCCAGCAGTAACAGGCCTCTGAATTCACCCCTCCACTTT. As protein: CASSNRPLNSPLHF.

CDR3 amino acids: CASSRILAGSYEQYF. CDR3 nucleotides: TGCGCCAGCAGCCGTATTCTAGCGGGATCTTACGAGCAGTACTTC. The rearrangement joins TRBV4-1 to TRBJ2-7, with 9 nucleotides matching TRBD2. The V gene's germline CDR1 is MGHRA and CDR2 YSYEKL. The length of the CDR3 is 15 residues. J gave up 4 bases and V 4 bases, and 8 bases lay outside the gene matches.

This chain connects TRBV7-8 to TRBJ1-5; no clear D gene. V lost 5 bases to trimming and J lost 4 bases, with 15 bases between them. Germline CDR1 and CDR2: SGHVS and FQNEAQ. The CDR3 is 15 amino acids. The CDR3 DNA reads TGTGCCAGCAGCCTACGCCGGACGGGAAATCAGCCCCAGCATTTT. Encoded protein: CASSLRRTGNQPQHF.

The V and J genes are TRBV7-9 and TRBJ1-2; 8 nucleotides line up with TRBD1. The CDR3 consists of 14 residues. Germline V gene sequence: CDR1 SEHNR, CDR2 FQNEAQ (reference sequence). The V segment lost 3 bases and the J segment 4 bases; nucleotides outside the gene matches: 4. The CDR3 bases are TGTGCCAGCAGCTTGGGACAGGCCTTCTATGGCTACACCTTC. As protein: CASSLGQAFYGYTF.

DNA of the CDR3: TGTGCCAGCAGTTACCGGACAGGGGGCCTCCAAGAGACCCAGTACTTC. Amino acid sequence: CASSYRTGGLQETQYF. The chain employs TRBV6-5 and TRBJ2-5, with 11 bases that match TRBD1. The germline gives CDR1 MNHEY, CDR2 SVGAGI. The CDR3 spans 16 residues. After removal of 2 bases from V and 1 base from J, the junction contained 3 bases not matched to a gene.

This chain connects TRBV28 to TRBJ1-4, with D possibly matching TRBD1 (5 bases). CDR3 size: 15 residues. V was shortened by 3 bases and J by 0 bases, with 8 bases between the two germline ends. The germline gives CDR1 MDHEN, CDR2 SYDVKM. The CDR3 DNA reads TGTGCCAGCAGTTTGGGGGGGACAACTAATGAAAAACTGTTTTTT. This translates into CASSLGGTTNEKLFF.

The chain recombines TRBV27 with TRBJ1-5; TRBD1 is a possible D gene (6 bases). Deletions cut 3 bases from V and 0 bases from J, with 12 bases between. Germline CDR1 and CDR2: MNHEY and SMNVEV (reference sequence). The CDR3 is made up of 16 amino acids. The CDR3 spells CASSFETGYSNQPQHF. In nucleotides, the CDR3 is TGTGCCAGCAGTTTCGAGACAGGTTATAGCAATCAGCCCCAGCATTTT.

The genes are TRBV7-9 and TRBJ1-1; 7 bases are shared with TRBD1. Germline CDR1 and CDR2: SEHNR and FQNEAQ (reference sequence). There are 13 residues in the CDR3. After removal of 4 bases from V and 1 base from J, the junction contained 0 bases not matched to a gene. The CDR3: CASSWTGNTEAFF. CDR3 in DNA: TGTGCCAGCAGCTGGACAGGGAACACTGAAGCTTTCTTT.

DNA for the CDR3: TGTGCCAGCAGTCCCGGACTCCCGGCACGGGGCTACACCTTC. Translating it yields CASSPGLPARGYTF. V is TRBV5-8 and J is TRBJ1-2; D is undetermined. The CDR3 covers 14 residues. V was cut by 5 bases and J by 8 bases, with 19 bases left in between. Germline V gene lookup returns CDR1 SGHTS and CDR2 YDEGEE.

The chain has TRBV6-1 and TRBJ1-2; perhaps TRBD1 as D (6 bases). Germline CDR1 MNHNS, CDR2 SASEGT. The V gene lost 3 bases and the J gene lost 4 bases, with 15 bases spanning the gap. CDR3 length equals 15 residues. The CDR3 loop reads CASSDPDRILYGYTF. The DNA for the CDR3 is TGTGCCAGCAGTGATCCCGACAGGATCCTCTATGGCTACACCTTC.

The chain recombines TRBV5-1 with TRBJ2-5, with 8 bases that match TRBD2. V was pared by 4 bases and J by 2 bases, with 7 bases of the junction left unmatched. Per the germline V gene, CDR1 is SGHRS and CDR2 is YFSETQ. CDR3 length equals 15 residues. Written as DNA, the CDR3 is TGCGCCAGCAGCGTTTATAGCGGGGAGCAAGAGACCCAGTACTTC. It codes for CASSVYSGEQETQYF.

The V call is TRBV5-8, the J call TRBJ2-3; the match to TRBD2 covers 14 bases. V was clipped by 3 bases and J by 3 bases; unmatched bases: 3. CDR3 size: 16 residues. CDR1 is SGHTS and CDR2 is YDEGEE in the germline V gene. This chain's CDR3 is CASSSTSGGGTDTQYF. CDR3 bases: TGTGCCAGCAGCTCGACTAGCGGGGGGGGAACAGATACGCAGTATTTT.

This chain connects TRBV27 to TRBJ2-1, with 7 bases matching TRBD1. CDR3 length equals 14 residues. V lost 8 bases, J lost 5 bases, and 9 bases stayed unmatched. Looked up from germline, CDR1 is MNHEY and CDR2 is SMNVEV (reference sequence). The CDR3 sequence: CASRGTVENNEQFF. The DNA of the CDR3 is TGTGCCAGCCGAGGGACAGTGGAGAACAATGAGCAGTTCTTC.

The chain links TRBV14 to TRBJ1-1; D is perhaps TRBD1 (6 bases). This CDR3 has 16 amino acids. Germline V gene sequence: CDR1 SGHDN, CDR2 FVKESK. The germline V and J ends were trimmed by 3 bases and 3 bases, with 17 bases remaining between them. For the CDR3, the DNA is TGTGCCAGCAGCCAGACAGGACAGAATTCCTACACTGAAGCTTTCTTT. It is translated as CASSQTGQNSYTEAFF.

The chain recombines TRBV9 with TRBJ1-1; TRBD1 is a possible D gene (6 bases). Germline V gene lookup returns CDR1 SGDLS and CDR2 YYNGEE. V was pared by 2 bases and J by 12 bases, with 17 bases between. This CDR3 region has 13 residues. The CDR3 DNA sequence: TGTGCCAGCAGCGTCCCCCCAGGGGTGGAAACTTTCTTT. The encoded protein is CASSVPPGVETFF.

This chain connects TRBV2 to TRBJ2-6; no definite D call. The CDR3 is 14 residues long. V shed 2 bases and J shed 3 bases, with 5 bases lying between them. Germline assignment: CDR1 SNHLY and CDR2 FYNNEI. CDR3 loop: CASSELGGANVLTF. CDR3 bases: TGTGCCAGCAGTGAACTCGGTGGGGCCAACGTCCTGACTTTC.